These T cell receptor beta chains were read from a single sample in a study of CD8 T cells in ankylosing spondylitis. TCRdb re-derived calls from the 5' RACE reads in MiXCR, one entry per CDR3 protein. The sample lists about 800,000 distinct CDR3 sequences, approximately 12% occurring once. The specimen was blood, either unsorted or a sorted T cell fraction (not recorded which). The receptors here all came from a male donor with ankylosing spondylitis. CDR3s include the opening cysteine and the closing phenylalanine or tryptophan. The D gene is left open where the match is weak. Clone size is not always given. Where it is, it says once, few, many or a class for expanded clones.

D gene	clone size	V gene	CDR3 length	J gene	CDR3 protein	CDR3 DNA
NA	NA	TRBV20-1	15	TRBJ2-7	CSARWAGNSGHEQYF	TGCAGTGCTAGGTGGGCAGGCAATTCCGGTCACGAGCAGTACTTC
NA	few	TRBV4-2	15	TRBJ2-7	CASSQDFTGYYEQYF	TGTGCCAGCAGCCAAGATTTTACAGGTTACTACGAGCAGTACTTC
TRBD1	few	TRBV7-2	16	TRBJ2-1	CASSTRTGLTYNEQFF	TGTGCCAGCAGCACAAGGACAGGCTTAACCTACAATGAGCAGTTCTTC
NA	few	TRBV5-6	13	TRBJ1-6	CASSLGTYSPLHF	TGTGCCAGCAGCTTGGGGACCTATTCACCCCTCCACTTT
TRBD2	many	TRBV7-9	13	TRBJ2-1	CASSEGLAGGQFF	TGTGCCAGCAGCGAGGGACTAGCGGGAGGTCAGTTCTTC
NA	many	TRBV15	13	TRBJ2-7	CATSRDLGYEQYF	TGTGCCACCAGCAGAGATTTGGGTTACGAGCAGTACTTC
NA	NA	TRBV24-1	13	TRBJ1-2	CATSDLLNYGYTF	TGTGCCACCAGTGATTTGCTTAACTATGGCTACACCTTC
NA	many	TRBV28	19	TRBJ1-4	CASTMRQGWILLTNEKLFF	TGTGCCAGCACCATGCGGCAGGGGTGGATTTTGTTAACTAATGAAAAACTGTTTTTT
TRBD1	many	TRBV4-3	16	TRBJ1-1	CASSQGGNRGHTEAFF	TGCGCCAGCAGCCAAGGCGGCAACAGGGGGCACACTGAAGCTTTCTTT
TRBD1	many	TRBV20-1	13	TRBJ1-6	CSAGDRGRSPLHF	TGCAGTGCTGGGGACAGGGGGAGATCACCCCTCCACTTT
NA	few	TRBV28	14	TRBJ2-7	CASGETTLPAEQYF	TGTGCCAGCGGGGAGACAACCCTACCGGCCGAGCAGTACTTC
TRBD1	many	TRBV9	16	TRBJ2-1	CASSPQGDVSYNEQFF	TGTGCCAGCAGCCCACAGGGGGATGTCTCCTACAATGAGCAGTTCTTC
NA	NA	TRBV6-1	14	TRBJ1-1	CASARGVRRTEAFF	TGTGCCAGCGCCCGGGGCGTTCGAAGAACTGAAGCTTTCTTT
NA	NA	TRBV20-1	15	TRBJ2-4	CSARQLGVLKNIQYF	TGCAGTGCCAGACAATTGGGGGTACTAAAAAACATTCAGTACTTC
NA	NA	TRBV7-2	14	TRBJ2-7	CASTRRGQSYEQYF	TGTGCCAGCACCCGACGCGGGCAGTCCTACGAGCAGTACTTC
TRBD1	NA	TRBV11-1	15	TRBJ2-7	CASSSLGQGGTEQYF	TGTGCCAGCAGCTCGTTGGGACAGGGCGGAACCGAGCAGTACTTC
NA	many	TRBV27	12	TRBJ2-7	CASSTQGYEQYF	TGTGCCAGCAGTACCCAGGGCTACGAGCAGTACTTC
TRBD1	many	TRBV12-3/TRBV12-4	14	TRBJ1-1	CASSLRTGSTEAFF	TGTGCCAGCAGTTTACGGACAGGGAGCACTGAAGCTTTCTTT
NA	NA	TRBV5-6	14	TRBJ1-1	CASSSDRKNTEAFF	TGTGCCAGCAGCTCCGACAGGAAGAACACTGAAGCTTTCTTT
NA	few	TRBV7-3	15	TRBJ2-5	CASSHVGGTQETQYF	TGTGCCAGCAGCCACGTGGGGGGCACCCAAGAGACCCAGTACTTC
NA	few	TRBV5-1	14	TRBJ2-5	CASSSISPGETQYF	TGCGCCAGCAGCTCGATATCGCCAGGAGAGACCCAGTACTTC
TRBD1	NA	TRBV5-1	15	TRBJ1-2	CASSLRQGVKDGYTF	TGCGCCAGCAGCTTGAGACAGGGGGTTAAGGATGGCTACACCTTC
TRBD2	many	TRBV20-1	13	TRBJ2-3	CSAPAGTTDTQYF	TGCAGTGCCCCAGCGGGAACCACAGATACGCAGTATTTT
NA	many	TRBV15	12	TRBJ2-1	CATSNKMVEQFF	TGTGCCACCAGCAACAAAATGGTTGAGCAGTTCTTC